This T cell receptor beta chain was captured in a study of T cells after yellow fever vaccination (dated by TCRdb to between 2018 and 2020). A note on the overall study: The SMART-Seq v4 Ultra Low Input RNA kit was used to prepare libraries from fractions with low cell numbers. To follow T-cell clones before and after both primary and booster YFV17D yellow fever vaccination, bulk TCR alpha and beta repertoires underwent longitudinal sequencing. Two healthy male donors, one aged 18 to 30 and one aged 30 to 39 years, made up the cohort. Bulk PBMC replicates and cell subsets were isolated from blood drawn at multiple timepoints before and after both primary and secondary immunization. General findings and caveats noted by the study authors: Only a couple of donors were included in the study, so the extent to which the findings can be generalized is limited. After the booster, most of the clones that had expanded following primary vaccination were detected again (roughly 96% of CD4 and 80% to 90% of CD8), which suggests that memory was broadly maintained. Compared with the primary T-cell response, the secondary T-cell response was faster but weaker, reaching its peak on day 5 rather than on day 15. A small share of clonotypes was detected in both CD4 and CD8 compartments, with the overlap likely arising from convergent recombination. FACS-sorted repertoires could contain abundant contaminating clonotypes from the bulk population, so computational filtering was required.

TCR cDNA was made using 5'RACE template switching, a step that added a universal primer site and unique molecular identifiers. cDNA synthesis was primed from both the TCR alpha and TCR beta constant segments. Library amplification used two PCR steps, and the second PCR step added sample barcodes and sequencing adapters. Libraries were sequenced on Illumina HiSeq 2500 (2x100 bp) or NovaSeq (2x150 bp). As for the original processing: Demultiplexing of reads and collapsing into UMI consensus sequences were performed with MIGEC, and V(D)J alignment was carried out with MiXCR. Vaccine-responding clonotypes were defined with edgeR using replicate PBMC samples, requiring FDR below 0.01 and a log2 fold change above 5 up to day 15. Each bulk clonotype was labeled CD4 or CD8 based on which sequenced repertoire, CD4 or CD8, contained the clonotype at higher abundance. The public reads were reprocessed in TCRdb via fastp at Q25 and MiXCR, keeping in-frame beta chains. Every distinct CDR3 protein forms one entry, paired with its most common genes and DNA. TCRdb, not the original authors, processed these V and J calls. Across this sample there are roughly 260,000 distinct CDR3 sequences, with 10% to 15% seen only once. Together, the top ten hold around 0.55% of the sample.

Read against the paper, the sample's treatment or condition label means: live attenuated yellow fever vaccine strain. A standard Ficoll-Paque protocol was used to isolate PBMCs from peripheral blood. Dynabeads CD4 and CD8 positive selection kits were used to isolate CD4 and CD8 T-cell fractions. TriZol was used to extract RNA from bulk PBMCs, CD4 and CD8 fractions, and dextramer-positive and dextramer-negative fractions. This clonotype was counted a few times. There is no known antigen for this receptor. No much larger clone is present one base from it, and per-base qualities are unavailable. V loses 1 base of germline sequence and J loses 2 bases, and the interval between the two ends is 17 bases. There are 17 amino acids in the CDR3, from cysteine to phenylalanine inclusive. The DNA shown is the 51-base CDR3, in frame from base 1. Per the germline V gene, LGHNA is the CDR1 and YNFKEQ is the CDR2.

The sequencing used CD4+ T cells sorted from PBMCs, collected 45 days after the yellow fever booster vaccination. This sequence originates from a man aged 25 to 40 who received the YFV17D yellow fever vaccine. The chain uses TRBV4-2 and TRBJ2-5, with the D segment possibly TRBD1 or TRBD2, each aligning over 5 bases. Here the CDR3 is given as CASSQGRGSERQETQYF. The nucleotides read TGTGCCAGCAGCCAAGGTCGGGGCTCGGAGCGGCAAGAGACCCAGTACTTC.